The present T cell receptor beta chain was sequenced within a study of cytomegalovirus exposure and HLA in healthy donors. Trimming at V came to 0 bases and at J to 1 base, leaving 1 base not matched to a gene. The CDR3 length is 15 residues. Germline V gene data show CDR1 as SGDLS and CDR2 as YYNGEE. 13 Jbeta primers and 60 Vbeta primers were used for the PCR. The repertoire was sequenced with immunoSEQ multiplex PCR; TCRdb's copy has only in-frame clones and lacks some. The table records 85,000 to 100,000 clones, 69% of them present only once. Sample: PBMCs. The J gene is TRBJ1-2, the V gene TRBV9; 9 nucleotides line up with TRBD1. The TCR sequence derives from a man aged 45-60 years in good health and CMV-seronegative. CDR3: CASSVGDRDNYGYTF. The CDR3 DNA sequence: TGTGCCAGCAGCGTAGGGGACAGGGATAACTATGGCTACACCTTC.